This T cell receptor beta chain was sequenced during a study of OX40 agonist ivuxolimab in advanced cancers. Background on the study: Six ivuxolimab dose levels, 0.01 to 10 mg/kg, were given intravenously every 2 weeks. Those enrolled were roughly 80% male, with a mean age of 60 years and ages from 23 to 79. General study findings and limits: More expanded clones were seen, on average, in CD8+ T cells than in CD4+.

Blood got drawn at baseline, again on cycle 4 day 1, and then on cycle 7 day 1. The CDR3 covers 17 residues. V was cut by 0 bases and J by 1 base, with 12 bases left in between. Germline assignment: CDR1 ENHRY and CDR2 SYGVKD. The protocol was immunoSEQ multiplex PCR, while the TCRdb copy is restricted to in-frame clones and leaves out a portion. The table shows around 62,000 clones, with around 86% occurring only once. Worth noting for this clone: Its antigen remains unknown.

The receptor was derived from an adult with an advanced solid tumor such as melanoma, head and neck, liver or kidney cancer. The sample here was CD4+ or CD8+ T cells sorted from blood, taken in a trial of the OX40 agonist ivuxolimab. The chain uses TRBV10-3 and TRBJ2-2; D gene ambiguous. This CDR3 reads CAISESERIRNTGELFF. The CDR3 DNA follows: TGTGCCATCAGTGAGTCGGAACGGATCCGGAACACCGGGGAGCTGTTTTTT.